These 27 T cell receptor beta chains were all obtained from the same sample, sequenced in a study of cytomegalovirus exposure and HLA in healthy donors. 13 Jbeta primers and 60 Vbeta primers were used for the PCR. Assay used: immunoSEQ multiplex PCR; TCRdb lists only in-frame clones, some missing. The data hold 80,000 to 130,000 clones, with about 75% observed a single time. Sequencing input: PBMCs. The receptors derive from a male donor in good health and CMV-seropositive.

This sequence joins TRBV5-1 and TRBJ2-1; tentative D call: TRBD1 (5 bases). V gave up 0 bases and J gave up 1 base, with 11 bases separating them. The CDR3 totals 16 residues. Germline CDR1 reads SGHRS; CDR2 reads YFSETQ. The CDR3 is CASSLVGANSYNEQFF. The CDR3 DNA is TGCGCCAGCAGCTTGGTTGGGGCAAATTCCTACAATGAGCAGTTCTTC.

This clone was seen at least ten times. V usage is TRBV7-9 and J usage is TRBJ1-5; 8 positions agree with TRBD1. This CDR3 comprises 15 residues. Per germline, CDR1 SEHNR and CDR2 FQNEAQ (reference sequence). J was trimmed by 7 bases and V by 5 bases; bases with no gene match: 10. The CDR3 DNA reads as TGTGCCAGCAGCCAGGACAGGGTAGGACCCCAGCCCCAGCATTTT. This gives the protein CASSQDRVGPQPQHF.

J is TRBJ2-2 and V is TRBV4-2; possibly TRBD1 for D (7 bases). CDR1 and CDR2 from the germline V gene are LGHNA and YNFKEQ. This CDR3 has 15 amino acids. V lost 3 bases to trimming and J lost 4 bases, with 12 bases between them. DNA for the CDR3: TGTGCCAGCAGCCAGTACAGGGGAGGCACCGGGGAGCTGTTTTTT. Amino acids: CASSQYRGGTGELFF.

The chain has TRBV18 and TRBJ2-7; the D is unclear. V lost 3 bases, J lost 6 bases, and 18 bases lay in between. The germline V gene has CDR1 KGHSH and CDR2 LQKENI. The CDR3 extends over 15 amino acids. The CDR3 bases are TGTGCCAGCTCACCCAACCGGGTCGGTAACGGCGAGCAGTACTTC. Its translation: CASSPNRVGNGEQYF.

The genes are TRBV2 and TRBJ2-1; D might be TRBD2 (5 bases). CDR1 is SNHLY and CDR2 is FYNNEI in the germline V gene. Deletions cut 3 bases from V and 7 bases from J, with 13 bases between. The CDR3 extends over 14 amino acids. In DNA, the CDR3 is TGTGCCAGCAGTGAGGACGGGGAGTTGAATGAGCAGTTCTTC. Protein product: CASSEDGELNEQFF.

This clone was counted only a few times. The chain is built from TRBV11-2 and TRBJ2-3, with D unresolved. V was cut by 4 bases and J by 10 bases, with 12 bases left in between. This CDR3 has 12 residues. The germline V gene encodes CDR1 SGHAT and CDR2 FQNNGV. The CDR3 DNA is TGTGCCAGCAGCTCCGTCGCGTTTGCGCAGTATTTT. Its protein is CASSSVAFAQYF.

This chain connects TRBV7-6 to TRBJ2-7; D is possibly TRBD2 (6 bases). CDR1 and CDR2 from the germline V gene are SGHVS and FNYEAQ. V was shortened by 0 bases and J by 5 bases, with 14 bases between the two germline ends. The CDR3 is made up of 15 amino acids. The CDR3, as DNA: TGTGCCAGCAGCTTAGCTCCCGGAGGGCAGGACGAGCAGTACTTC. Translated, it gives CASSLAPGGQDEQYF.

The chain links TRBV6-4 to TRBJ1-5; weak D call: TRBD1 (5 bases). Trimming cost V 5 bases and J 1 base, with 9 bases left between them. This CDR3 comprises 14 residues. CDR1 and CDR2 (germline): MRHNA, SNTAGT. The CDR3 is CASSMEGSNQPQHF. The DNA of the CDR3 is TGTGCCAGCAGTATGGAGGGGAGCAATCAGCCCCAGCATTTT.

The gene calls are TRBV9 and TRBJ1-2; 8 bases line up with TRBD1. CDR1 SGDLS and CDR2 YYNGEE come from the germline V gene. Trimming removed 0 bases from V and 8 bases from J; junction bases left unmatched: 9. There are 15 residues in the CDR3. The CDR3 sequence is CASSVAPGGAGGYTF. The CDR3 DNA sequence: TGTGCCAGCAGCGTAGCGCCAGGGGGCGCAGGCGGCTACACCTTC.

The chain carries TRBV30 and TRBJ1-4, with 7 positions matching TRBD1. The CDR3 contains 12 residues. V shed 7 bases and J 8 bases; nucleotides not matched to a gene: 7. Germline CDR1 is GTSNPN and CDR2 is SVGIG (reference sequence). The CDR3 DNA follows: TGTGCCTCACAGGGGTTTGGGGAAAAACTGTTTTTT. Encoded protein: CASQGFGEKLFF. Variable domain in full (rest from reference TRBV30 and TRBJ1-4): SQTIHQWPATLVQPVGSPLSLECTVEGTSNPNLYWYRQAAGRGLQLLFYSVGIGQISSEVPQNLSASRPQDRQFILSSKKLLLSDSGFYLCASQGFGEKLFFGSGTQLSVL.

The V call is TRBV6-5, the J call TRBJ1-1, with D possibly TRBD1 on 5 matching bases. V lost 0 bases and J 6 bases, leaving 11 bases between the germline ends. Germline-derived CDR1 and CDR2 are MNHEY and SVGAGI. This CDR3 comprises 14 residues. This CDR3 is CASSYSGGVAEAFF. The DNA of the CDR3 is TGTGCCAGCAGTTACTCGGGGGGAGTGGCTGAAGCTTTCTTT.

This chain connects TRBV7-2 to TRBJ2-1; tentatively, D is TRBD2 (6 bases). Trimming left V 3 bases short and J 8 bases short, with 17 bases between. CDR1 and CDR2 (germline): SGHTA, FQGNSA. This CDR3 is 15 amino acids long. The CDR3 nucleotides are TGTGCCAGCAGCTTGGGACTCCCCCCCGGTGATGAGCAGTTCTTC. Protein product: CASSLGLPPGDEQFF. The full variable domain, completed using reference TRBV7-2 and TRBJ2-1, is GAGVSQSPSNKVTEKGKDVELRCDPISGHTALYWYRQSLGQGLEFLIYFQGNSAPDKSGLPSDRFSAERTGGSVSTLTIQRTQQEDSAVYLCASSLGLPPGDEQFFGPGTRLTVL.

This clone was found once. DNA of the CDR3: TGTGCCAGCAGCCTCTCGGACAGGGGCGGGTCGGAGACCCAGTACTTC. Translated, it gives CASSLSDRGGSETQYF. The chain uses TRBV11-3 and TRBJ2-5; 9 nucleotides line up with TRBD1. V shed 5 bases, J shed 5 bases, and the junction held 12 bases outside the gene matches. The CDR3 is made up of 16 amino acids. Germline assignment: CDR1 SGHNT and CDR2 YENEEA. Based on the CDR3 plus reference TRBV11-3 and TRBJ2-5, the full variable domain is EAGVVQSPRYKIIEKKQPVAFWCNPISGHNTLYWYLQNLGQGPELLIRYENEEAVDDSQLPKDRFSAERLKGVDSTLKIQPAELGDSAVYLCASSLSDRGGSETQYFGPGTRLLVL.

The rearrangement joins TRBV10-3 to TRBJ1-6; a weak D match, TRBD1 (6 bases). Trimming pared 6 bases from V and 7 bases from J, leaving 10 bases between. This CDR3 is built from 13 residues. Germline V gives CDR1 ENHRY, CDR2 SYGVKD. DNA of the CDR3: TGTGCCATCAGGGACAGTACCAATTCACCCCTCCACTTT. Protein: CAIRDSTNSPLHF.

The chain employs TRBV6-5 and TRBJ1-5; D is unclear. V was clipped by 4 bases and J by 2 bases, with 9 bases between them. Germline CDR1 reads MNHEY; CDR2 reads SVGAGI. This CDR3 is built from 14 residues. The CDR3 DNA is TGTGCCAGCAGTTTCACAGCAGGCAATCAGCCCCAGCATTTT. It specifies CASSFTAGNQPQHF.

The rearrangement joins TRBV28 to TRBJ2-3, with 7 bases lining up with TRBD1. This CDR3 comprises 17 residues. CDR1 and CDR2 (germline): MDHEN, SYDVKM. With 4 bases clipped from V and 0 bases from J, the junction kept 10 bases outside the gene matches. In DNA form, the CDR3 reads TGTGCCAGCAGTTCGACGAGGGGGCGTACTAGCACAGATACGCAGTATTTT. It encodes CASSSTRGRTSTDTQYF.

The V call is TRBV4-2, the J call TRBJ2-1, with a weak D call TRBD2 (6 bases). Trimming pared 0 bases from V and 8 bases from J, leaving 14 bases between. Germline CDR1 LGHNA, CDR2 YNFKEQ. The CDR3 spans 15 residues. This CDR3 is CASSQELAEWDEQFF. Here the CDR3 DNA reads TGTGCCAGCAGCCAAGAATTAGCGGAGTGGGATGAGCAGTTCTTC.

V gene TRBV13 combines with J gene TRBJ2-7; no definite D call. The CDR3 extends over 13 amino acids. The germline V gene has CDR1 PRHDT and CDR2 FYEKMQ (reference sequence). V was trimmed by 5 bases and J by 7 bases, leaving 15 bases between them. In DNA form, the CDR3 reads TGTGCCAGCAGCCGAGGCGGCGGCTTTGAGCAGTACTTC. It codes for CASSRGGGFEQYF.

V and J are TRBV11-2 and TRBJ1-1; 7 nucleotides line up with TRBD1. CDR1 SGHAT and CDR2 FQNNGV come from the germline V gene. The ends lost 5 bases at V and 1 base at J; junction bases unmatched: 7. The CDR3 totals 15 residues. The CDR3 bases are TGTGCCAGCAGCCTCCTGACAGGGACGAACACTGAAGCTTTCTTT. Amino acids: CASSLLTGTNTEAFF.

The V and J genes are TRBV2 and TRBJ1-2, with TRBD1 matching 7 bases. The V segment lost 6 bases and the J segment 8 bases; nucleotides outside the gene matches: 12. CDR1 is SNHLY, CDR2 FYNNEI, per germline. CDR3 length: 14 residues. In nucleotides, the CDR3 is TGTGCCAGCAGGCGGGACAGTCCTGGGGGGGGCTACACCTTC. Its translation: CASRRDSPGGGYTF.

This chain joins TRBV9 and TRBJ2-3, with 12 bases identical to TRBD2. This CDR3 comprises 18 residues. Germline V gene data show CDR1 as SGDLS and CDR2 as YYNGEE. V lost 4 bases, J lost 1 base, and 10 bases stayed unmatched. CDR3 sequence: CASSLRLAGDGRTDTQYF. The CDR3, as DNA: TGTGCCAGCAGCCTCCGACTAGCGGGAGATGGCCGCACAGATACGCAGTATTTT.

This chain connects TRBV29-1 to TRBJ1-1; 8 bases map to TRBD1. V shed 6 bases, J shed 4 bases, and the junction held 7 bases outside the gene matches. CDR1 SQVTM and CDR2 ANQGSEA come from the germline V gene. The CDR3 runs 13 residues. Here the CDR3 reads CSVQQGASTEAFF. The CDR3 bases are TGCAGCGTGCAGCAGGGGGCGAGCACTGAAGCTTTCTTT.

The chain recombines TRBV9 with TRBJ1-2; D gene unclear. V was clipped by 0 bases and J by 2 bases, with 5 bases between them. This CDR3 spans 13 amino acids. Germline lookup yields CDR1 SGDLS and CDR2 YYNGEE. In nucleotides, the CDR3 is TGTGCCAGCAGCGTAGGTCAGAACTATGGCTACACCTTC. It is translated as CASSVGQNYGYTF.

The genes are TRBV6-1 and TRBJ1-1; D gene unclear. V was cut by 3 bases and J by 3 bases, with 5 bases left in between. The CDR3 is 12 amino acids. Germline V gene lookup returns CDR1 MNHNS and CDR2 SASEGT. The CDR3 DNA sequence: TGTGCCAGCAGTGACGAGTACACTGAAGCTTTCTTT. Its translation: CASSDEYTEAFF.

The gene calls are TRBV5-1 and TRBJ2-3; 14 nucleotides line up with TRBD2. CDR1 and CDR2 from the germline V gene are SGHRS and YFSETQ. The CDR3 sequence is 17 residues long. V trimming: 4 bases; J trimming: 1 base; junction bases outside the gene matches: 5. The CDR3 here is CASSRGLAGGGTDTQYF. The DNA of the CDR3 is TGCGCCAGCAGCCGAGGACTAGCGGGGGGTGGCACAGATACGCAGTATTTT.

The chain joins TRBV2 to TRBJ1-2, with D possibly matching TRBD1 (5 bases). This CDR3 spans 14 amino acids. Germline V gene sequence: CDR1 SNHLY, CDR2 FYNNEI. Trimming shortened V by 8 bases and J by 6 bases, and 19 bases separated the two germline ends. The chain's CDR3 is CASSFMADKDGYTF. CDR3 DNA: TGTGCCAGCTCCTTCATGGCGGACAAGGATGGCTACACCTTC.

This chain links TRBV27 with TRBJ1-6, with D hard to call. The CDR3 runs 12 residues. V lost 5 bases, J lost 11 bases, and 10 bases lay in between. Germline V CDR1 and CDR2: MNHEY, SMNVEV (reference sequence). The CDR3 nucleotides are TGTGCCAGCAGTCCTATTCTAGCACCCCTCCACTTT. Protein sequence: CASSPILAPLHF.